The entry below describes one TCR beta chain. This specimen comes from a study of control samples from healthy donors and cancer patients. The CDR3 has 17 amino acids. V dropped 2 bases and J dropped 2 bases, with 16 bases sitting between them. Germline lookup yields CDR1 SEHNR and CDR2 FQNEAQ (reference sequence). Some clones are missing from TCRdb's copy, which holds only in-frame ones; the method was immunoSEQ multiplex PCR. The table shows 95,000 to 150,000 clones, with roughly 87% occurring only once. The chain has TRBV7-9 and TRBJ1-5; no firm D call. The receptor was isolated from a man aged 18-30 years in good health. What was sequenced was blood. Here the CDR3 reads CASSLNPFGIRNQPQHF. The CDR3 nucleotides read TGTGCCAGCAGCTTAAACCCGTTCGGGATCCGCAATCAGCCCCAGCATTTT. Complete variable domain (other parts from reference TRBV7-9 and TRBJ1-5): DTGVSQNPRHKITKRGQNVTFRCDPISEHNRLYWYRQTLGQGPEFLTYFQNEAQLEKSRLLSDRFSAERPKGSFSTLEIQRTEQGDSAMYLCASSLNPFGIRNQPQHFGDGTRLSIL.